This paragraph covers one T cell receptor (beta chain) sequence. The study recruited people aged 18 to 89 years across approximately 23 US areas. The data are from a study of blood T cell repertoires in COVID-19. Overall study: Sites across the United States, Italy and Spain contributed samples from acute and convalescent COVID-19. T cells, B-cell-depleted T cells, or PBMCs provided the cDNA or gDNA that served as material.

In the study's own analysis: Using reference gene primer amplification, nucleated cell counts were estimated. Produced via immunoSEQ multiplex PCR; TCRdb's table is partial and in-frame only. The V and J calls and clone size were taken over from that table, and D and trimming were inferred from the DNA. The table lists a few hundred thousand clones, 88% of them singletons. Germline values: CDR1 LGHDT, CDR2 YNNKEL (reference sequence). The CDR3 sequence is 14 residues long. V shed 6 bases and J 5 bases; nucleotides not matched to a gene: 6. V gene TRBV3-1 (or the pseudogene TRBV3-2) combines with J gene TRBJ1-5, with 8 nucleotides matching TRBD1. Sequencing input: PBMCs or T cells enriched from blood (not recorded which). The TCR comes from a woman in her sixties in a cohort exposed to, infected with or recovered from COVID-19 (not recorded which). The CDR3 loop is CASSSGQGYQPQHF. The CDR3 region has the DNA TGTGCCAGCAGTTCTGGACAGGGCTATCAGCCCCAGCATTTT.